Below, 12 T cell receptor beta chains from the same sample are listed, as sequenced in a study of metastatic and nonmetastatic thyroid tumors. Thyroid surgery was performed in patients who had received no treatment beforehand. TCRdb re-called clones via MiXCR from the PCR reads. The top ten clones hold 9.5% to 13% of a sample with around 16,000 clones, roughly 23% of them seen once. Specimen: blood. Receptor source: a male donor with papillary thyroid cancer or a benign thyroid nodule (not recorded which). Some clones in this sample may be carry-over from other donors' samples.

This clone was detected a few times. The genes are TRBV12-3 or TRBV12-4 and TRBJ2-7; TRBD1 or TRBD2 may be the D gene (5 bases each). The CDR3 consists of 16 residues. Between the trimmed V and J ends, which lost 5 bases and 7 bases, there was a span of 24 bases. In nucleotides, the CDR3 is TGTGCCAGCAGTCCGGGTCTGCCTGGGGCGGGTGAAGAGCAGTACTTC. Its protein is CASSPGLPGAGEEQYF.

This clone was seen many times. The gene calls are TRBV19 and TRBJ2-3, with D perhaps TRBD2 (6 bases). The germline gives CDR1 LNHDA, CDR2 SQIVND (reference sequence). Trimming removed 6 bases at V and 2 bases at J, with 9 bases between. CDR3 size: 13 residues. The CDR3 protein is CASRSGSTDTQYF. CDR3 coding DNA: TGTGCCAGTAGGAGCGGGTCCACAGATACGCAGTATTTT.

The rearrangement joins TRBV18 to TRBJ1-1; D not resolved. Germline values: CDR1 KGHSH, CDR2 LQKENI. The CDR3 extends over 13 amino acids. Trimming left V 3 bases short and J 1 base short, with 6 bases between. CDR3 sequence reads: CASSPHENTEAFF. CDR3 bases: TGTGCCAGCTCACCCCATGAGAACACTGAAGCTTTCTTT.

This clone was counted between two and nine times. The rearrangement joins TRBV27 to TRBJ1-5; possibly TRBD1 for D (6 bases). This CDR3 comprises 16 residues. Between the trimmed V and J ends, which lost 11 bases and 3 bases, there was a span of 23 bases. Per germline, CDR1 MNHEY and CDR2 SMNVEV (reference sequence). The CDR3 here is CAGTPAGQGINQPQHF. The CDR3 DNA sequence: TGTGCCGGCACACCCGCCGGGCAGGGGATCAATCAGCCCCAGCATTTT.

This clone was seen many times. This chain connects TRBV30 to TRBJ2-1; 8 nucleotides match TRBD2. The germline V gene encodes CDR1 GTSNPN and CDR2 SVGIG (reference sequence). CDR3 length: 16 residues. V trimming: 4 bases; J trimming: 5 bases; junction bases outside the gene matches: 13. In DNA form, the CDR3 reads TGTGCCTGGATCCAATGGGCTAGCGGGCGTAACAATGAGCAGTTCTTC. Translated, it gives CAWIQWASGRNNEQFF.

The chain links TRBV7-2 to TRBJ1-1, with D possibly matching TRBD1 (6 bases). CDR1 and CDR2 from the germline V gene are SGHTA and FQGNSA. V was trimmed by 5 bases and J by 5 bases, leaving 18 bases between them. The CDR3 length is 15 residues. The CDR3 reads CASSPEDMGHTEAFF. CDR3 coding DNA: TGTGCCAGCAGCCCCGAAGACATGGGACATACTGAAGCTTTCTTT.

This sequence joins TRBV12-3 or TRBV12-4 and TRBJ2-5; D unresolved. This CDR3 spans 12 amino acids. V lost 5 bases and J 1 base, leaving 5 bases between the germline ends. CDR3 amino acids: CASSRIQETQYF. The CDR3 nucleotides are TGTGCCAGCAGTCGGATCCAAGAGACCCAGTACTTC.

This clone has more than one count but fewer than ten. The J gene is TRBJ1-1, the V gene TRBV5-1; a possible D gene is TRBD1 (6 bases). The CDR3 runs to 14 residues. Germline V lookup: CDR1 SGHRS, CDR2 YFSETQ. V was clipped by 3 bases and J by 0 bases, with 9 bases between them. The DNA for the CDR3 is TGCGCCAGCAGCTCCGGACAGTTGAACACTGAAGCTTTCTTT. This translates into CASSSGQLNTEAFF.

This clone has a count of ten or more. The J gene is TRBJ1-1, the V gene TRBV7-9; D ambiguous. Trimming left V 5 bases short and J 3 bases short, with 7 bases between. Germline CDR1 reads SEHNR; CDR2 reads FQNEAQ (reference sequence). This CDR3 is built from 12 residues. CDR3 DNA: TGTGCCAGCAGCGAACGGTACACTGAAGCTTTCTTT. Residues: CASSERYTEAFF.

The chain is built from TRBV25-1 and TRBJ2-5, with D perhaps matching TRBD1 (5 bases). The germline V gene encodes CDR1 MGHDK and CDR2 SYGVNS. Between the trimmed V and J ends, which lost 1 base and 4 bases, there was a span of 10 bases. The CDR3 length is 14 residues. DNA for the CDR3: TGTGCCAGCAGTGAATTGGCAGGGCCAGAGACCCAGTACTTC. Protein: CASSELAGPETQYF.

This clone was observed a few times. Germline is not matched at one junction end, which may reflect a read error. The CDR3 DNA reads as TGTGTCATCAGTCTAAGGGGGACTGAAGCTTTCTTT. This sequence encodes CVISLRGTEAFF. The chain uses TRBV10-3 and TRBJ1-1, with D perhaps TRBD1 (6 bases). This CDR3 has 12 residues. Germline lookup yields CDR1 ENHRY and CDR2 SYGVKD.

This clone is medium-sized (0.01 to 0.1%) by share. The rearrangement uses TRBV13 and TRBJ2-1, with a weak D call TRBD1 (5 bases). V lost 4 bases, J lost 10 bases, and 14 bases lay in between. CDR3 length equals 13 residues. Germline loops: CDR1 PRHDT, CDR2 FYEKMQ (reference sequence). CDR3 DNA: TGTGCCAGCAGCTCTAACAGGTTTCAGGAGCAGTTCTTC. Protein: CASSSNRFQEQFF.